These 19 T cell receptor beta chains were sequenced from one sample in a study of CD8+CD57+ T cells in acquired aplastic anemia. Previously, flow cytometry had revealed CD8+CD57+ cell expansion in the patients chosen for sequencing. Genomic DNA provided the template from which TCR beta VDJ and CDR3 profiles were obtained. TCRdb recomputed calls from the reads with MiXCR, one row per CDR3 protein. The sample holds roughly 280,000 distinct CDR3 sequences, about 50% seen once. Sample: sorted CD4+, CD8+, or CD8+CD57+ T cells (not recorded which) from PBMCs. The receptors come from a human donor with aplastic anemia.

CDR3 residues: CATSGDSGRAGNEQFF. The CDR3 DNA reads TGTGCCACCAGCGGTGATAGCGGGAGGGCTGGCAATGAGCAGTTCTTC. The chain uses TRBV15 and TRBJ2-1; TRBD2 agrees at 11 bases. Germline CDR1 is LNHNV and CDR2 is YYDKDF (reference sequence). CDR3 length: 16 amino acids. With 5 bases clipped from V and 6 bases from J, the junction kept 9 bases outside the gene matches.

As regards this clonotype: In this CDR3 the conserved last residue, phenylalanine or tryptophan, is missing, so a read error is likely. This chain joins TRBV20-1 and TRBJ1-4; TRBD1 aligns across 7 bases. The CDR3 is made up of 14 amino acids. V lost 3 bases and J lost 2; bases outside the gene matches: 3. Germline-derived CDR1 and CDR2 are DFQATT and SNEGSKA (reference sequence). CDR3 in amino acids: CSARPTGTNEKLFH. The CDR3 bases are TGCAGTGCTAGGCCGACAGGGACTAATGAAAAACTGTTTCAT.

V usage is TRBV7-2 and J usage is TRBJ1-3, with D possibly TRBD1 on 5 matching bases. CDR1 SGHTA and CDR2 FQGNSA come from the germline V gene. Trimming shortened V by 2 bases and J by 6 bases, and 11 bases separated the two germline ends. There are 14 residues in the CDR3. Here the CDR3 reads CASSLRQSQNTIYF. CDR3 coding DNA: TGTGCCAGCAGCTTACGACAGAGTCAAAACACCATATATTTT.

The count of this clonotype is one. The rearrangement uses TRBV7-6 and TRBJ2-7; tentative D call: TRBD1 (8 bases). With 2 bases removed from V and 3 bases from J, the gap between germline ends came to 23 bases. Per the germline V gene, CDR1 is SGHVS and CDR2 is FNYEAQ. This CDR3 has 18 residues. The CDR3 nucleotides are TGTGCCAGCAGCTTATCGTGGGGCAGCGGGGACAGGTTCTACGAGCAGTACTTC. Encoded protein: CASSLSWGSGDRFYEQYF.

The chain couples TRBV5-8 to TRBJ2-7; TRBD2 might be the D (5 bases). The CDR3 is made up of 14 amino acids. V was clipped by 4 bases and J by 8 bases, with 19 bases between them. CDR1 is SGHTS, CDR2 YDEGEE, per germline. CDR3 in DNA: TGTGCCAGCAGCCCAACGAAGTATTCGGGAAAGCAGTACTTC. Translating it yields CASSPTKYSGKQYF. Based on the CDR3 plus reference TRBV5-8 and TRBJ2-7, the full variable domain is EAGVTQSPTHLIKTRGQQATLRCSPISGHTSVYWYQQALGLGLQFLLWYDEGEERNRGNFPPRFSGRQFPNYSSELNVNALELEDSALYLCASSPTKYSGKQYFGPGTRLTVT.

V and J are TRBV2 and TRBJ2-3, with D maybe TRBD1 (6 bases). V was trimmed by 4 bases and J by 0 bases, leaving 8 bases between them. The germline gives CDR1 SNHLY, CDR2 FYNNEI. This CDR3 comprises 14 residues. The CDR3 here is CASSGTESTDTQYF. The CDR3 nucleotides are TGTGCCAGCAGTGGGACAGAGAGCACAGATACGCAGTATTTT.

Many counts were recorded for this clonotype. The CDR3 DNA reads TGTGCCAGCAGCGGGACACGTCTTAACACAGATACGCAGTATTTT. Its translation is CASSGTRLNTDTQYF. The rearrangement links TRBV9 to TRBJ2-3; possible D gene TRBD1, 5 bases. The V and J ends lost 3 bases and 2 bases respectively, with 13 bases between them. The CDR3 is 15 residues long. Germline CDR1 is SGDLS and CDR2 is YYNGEE.

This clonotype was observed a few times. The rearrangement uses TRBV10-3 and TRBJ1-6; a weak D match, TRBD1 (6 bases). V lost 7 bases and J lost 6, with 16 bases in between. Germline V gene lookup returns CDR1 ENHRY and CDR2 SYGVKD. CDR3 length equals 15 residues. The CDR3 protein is CAITAGGRGNSPLHF. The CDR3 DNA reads TGTGCCATCACGGCGGGGGGCCGGGGTAATTCACCCCTCCACTTT.

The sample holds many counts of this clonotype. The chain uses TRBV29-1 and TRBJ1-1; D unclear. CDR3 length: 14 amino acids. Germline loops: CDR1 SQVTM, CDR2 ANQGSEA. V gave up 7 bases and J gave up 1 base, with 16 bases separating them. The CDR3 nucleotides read TGCAGCGCCGACCTGGGGTCCGGGAACACTGAAGCTTTCTTT. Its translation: CSADLGSGNTEAFF.

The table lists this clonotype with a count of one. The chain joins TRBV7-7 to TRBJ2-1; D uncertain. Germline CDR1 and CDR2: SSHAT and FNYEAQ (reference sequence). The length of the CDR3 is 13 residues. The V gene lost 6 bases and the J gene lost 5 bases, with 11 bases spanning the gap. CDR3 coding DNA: TGTGCCAGCAGTCAAGCCGACAACAATGAGCAGTTCTTC. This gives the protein CASSQADNNEQFF.

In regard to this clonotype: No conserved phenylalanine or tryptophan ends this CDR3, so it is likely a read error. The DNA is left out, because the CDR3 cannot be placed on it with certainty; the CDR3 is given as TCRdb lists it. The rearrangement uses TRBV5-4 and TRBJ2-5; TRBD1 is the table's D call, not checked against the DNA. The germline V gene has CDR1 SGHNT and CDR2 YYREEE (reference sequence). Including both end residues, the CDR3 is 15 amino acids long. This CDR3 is CASSGTGNYGYTFGS.

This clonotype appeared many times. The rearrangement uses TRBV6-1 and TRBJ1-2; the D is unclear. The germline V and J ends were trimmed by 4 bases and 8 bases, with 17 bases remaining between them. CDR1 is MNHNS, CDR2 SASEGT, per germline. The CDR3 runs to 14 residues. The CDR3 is CASSGPGLGYGYTF. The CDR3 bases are TGTGCCAGCAGTGGGCCAGGCTTGGGCTACGGCTACACCTTC.

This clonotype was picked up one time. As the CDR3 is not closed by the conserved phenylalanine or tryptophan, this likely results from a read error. The CDR3 here is CATSRDHGDYEQYL. The CDR3 nucleotides are TGTGCCACCAGCAGAGATCATGGGGACTACGAGCAGTACTTA. The gene calls are TRBV15 and TRBJ2-7, with D unresolved. The CDR3 loop spans 14 amino acids. The germline V gene encodes CDR1 LNHNV and CDR2 YYDKDF (reference sequence). Trimming took off 0 bases at V and 3 bases at J, with 9 bases between the two ends.

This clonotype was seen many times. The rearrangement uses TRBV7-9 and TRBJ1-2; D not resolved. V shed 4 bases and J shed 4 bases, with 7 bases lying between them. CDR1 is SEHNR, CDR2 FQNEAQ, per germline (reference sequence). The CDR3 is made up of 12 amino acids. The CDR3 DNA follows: TGTGCCAGCAGCTCAGAAAGCTATGGCTACACCTTC. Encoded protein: CASSSESYGYTF.

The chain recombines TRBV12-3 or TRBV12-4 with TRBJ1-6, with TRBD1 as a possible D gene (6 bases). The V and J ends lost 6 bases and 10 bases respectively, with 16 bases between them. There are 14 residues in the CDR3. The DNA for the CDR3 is TGTGCCAGCAGCCAAGGCAGGGGAGGCTCACCCCTCCACTTT. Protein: CASSQGRGGSPLHF.

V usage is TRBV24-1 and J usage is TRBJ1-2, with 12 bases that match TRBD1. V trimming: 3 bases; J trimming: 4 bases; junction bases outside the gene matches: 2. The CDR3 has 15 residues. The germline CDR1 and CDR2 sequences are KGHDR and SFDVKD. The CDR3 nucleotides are TGTGCCACCAGTGATCGGGACAGGGGGCCCTATGGCTACACCTTC. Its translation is CATSDRDRGPYGYTF.

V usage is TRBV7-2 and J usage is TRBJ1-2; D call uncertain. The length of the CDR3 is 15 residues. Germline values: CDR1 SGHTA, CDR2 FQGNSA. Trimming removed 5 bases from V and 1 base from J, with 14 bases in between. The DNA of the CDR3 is TGTGCCAGCAGCGTAAACGGCACCCTTAACTATGGCTACACCTTC. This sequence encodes CASSVNGTLNYGYTF.

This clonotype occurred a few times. The CDR3 sequence is CASSEISVSGANVLTF. DNA of the CDR3: TGTGCCAGCAGTGAAATATCAGTCTCTGGGGCCAACGTCCTGACTTTC. The chain joins TRBV25-1 to TRBJ2-6, with D hard to call. In germline, CDR1 is MGHDK, CDR2 SYGVNS. Deletions cut 2 bases from V and 0 bases from J, with 8 bases between. CDR3 size: 16 residues. Looking up the rest from reference TRBV25-1 and TRBJ2-6 gives the full variable domain: EADIYQTPRYLVIGTGKKITLECSQTMGHDKMYWYQQDPGMELHLIHYSYGVNSTEKGDLSSESTVSRIRTEHFPLTLESARPSHTSQYLCASSEISVSGANVLTFGAGSRLTVL.

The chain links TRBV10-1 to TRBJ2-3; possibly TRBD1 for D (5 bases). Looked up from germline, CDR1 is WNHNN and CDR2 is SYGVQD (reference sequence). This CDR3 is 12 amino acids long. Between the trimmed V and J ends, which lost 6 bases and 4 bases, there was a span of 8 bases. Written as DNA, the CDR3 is TGCGCCAGCAGCAGGGTCCCAGATACGCAGTATTTT. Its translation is CASSRVPDTQYF.